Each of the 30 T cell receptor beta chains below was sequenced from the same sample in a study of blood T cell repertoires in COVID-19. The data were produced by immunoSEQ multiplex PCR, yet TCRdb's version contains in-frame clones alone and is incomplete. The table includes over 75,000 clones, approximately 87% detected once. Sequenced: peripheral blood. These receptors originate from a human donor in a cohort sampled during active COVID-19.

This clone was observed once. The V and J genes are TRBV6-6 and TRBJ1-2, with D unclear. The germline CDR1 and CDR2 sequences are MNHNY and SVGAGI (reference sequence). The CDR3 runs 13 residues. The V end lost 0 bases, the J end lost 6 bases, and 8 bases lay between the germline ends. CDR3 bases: TGTGCCAGCAGTTACTCAGGGAGGGATGGCTACACCTTC. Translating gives CASSYSGRDGYTF.

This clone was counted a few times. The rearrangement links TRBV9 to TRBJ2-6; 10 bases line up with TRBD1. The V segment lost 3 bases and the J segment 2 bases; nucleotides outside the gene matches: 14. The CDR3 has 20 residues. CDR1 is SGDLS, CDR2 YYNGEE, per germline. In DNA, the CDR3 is TGTGCCAGCAGCGCGGAAACGAGGACAGGGGGGACCACTGGGGCCAACGTCCTGACTTTC. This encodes CASSAETRTGGTTGANVLTF.

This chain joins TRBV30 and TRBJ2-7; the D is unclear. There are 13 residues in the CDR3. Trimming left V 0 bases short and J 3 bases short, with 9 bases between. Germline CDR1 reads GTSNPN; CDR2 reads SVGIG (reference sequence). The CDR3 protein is CAWSVRQDYEQYF. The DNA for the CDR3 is TGTGCCTGGAGTGTACGCCAGGACTACGAGCAGTACTTC.

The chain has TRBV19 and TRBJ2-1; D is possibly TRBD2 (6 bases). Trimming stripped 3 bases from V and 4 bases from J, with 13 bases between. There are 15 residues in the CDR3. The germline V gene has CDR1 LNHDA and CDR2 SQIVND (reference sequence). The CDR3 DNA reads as TGTGCCAGTAGTATTCAACCCGGACTATACAATGAGCAGTTCTTC. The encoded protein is CASSIQPGLYNEQFF.

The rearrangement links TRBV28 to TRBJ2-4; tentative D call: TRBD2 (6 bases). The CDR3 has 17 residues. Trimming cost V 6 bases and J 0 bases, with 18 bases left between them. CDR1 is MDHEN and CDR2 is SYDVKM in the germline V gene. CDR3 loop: CASSPAGDGRAKNIQYF. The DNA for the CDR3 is TGTGCCAGCAGCCCGGCCGGGGACGGGAGAGCCAAAAACATTCAGTACTTC. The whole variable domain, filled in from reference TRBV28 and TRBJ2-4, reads DVKVTQSSRYLVKRTGEKVFLECVQDMDHENMFWYRQDPGLGLRLIYFSYDVKMKEKGDIPEGYSVSREKKERFSLILESASTNQTSMYLCASSPAGDGRAKNIQYFGAGTRLSVL.

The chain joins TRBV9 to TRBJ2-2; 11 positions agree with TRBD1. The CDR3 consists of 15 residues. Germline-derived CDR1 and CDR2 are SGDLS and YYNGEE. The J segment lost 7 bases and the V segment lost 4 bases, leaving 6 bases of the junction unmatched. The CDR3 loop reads CASSPWTGGNGELFF. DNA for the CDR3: TGTGCCAGCAGCCCCTGGACAGGGGGCAACGGGGAGCTGTTTTTT.

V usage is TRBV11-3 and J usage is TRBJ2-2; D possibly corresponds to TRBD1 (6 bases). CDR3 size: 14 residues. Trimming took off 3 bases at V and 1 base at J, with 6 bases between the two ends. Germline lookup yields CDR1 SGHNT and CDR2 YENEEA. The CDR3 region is CASSFRGNTGELFF. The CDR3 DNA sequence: TGTGCCAGCAGCTTCAGGGGGAACACCGGGGAGCTGTTTTTT.

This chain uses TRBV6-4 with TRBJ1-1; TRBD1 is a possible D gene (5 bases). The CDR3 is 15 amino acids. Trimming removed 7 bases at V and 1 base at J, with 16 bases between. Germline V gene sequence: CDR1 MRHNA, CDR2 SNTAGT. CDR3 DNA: TGTGCCAGCAAAAAGCAGGGAATGGGGAACACTGAAGCTTTCTTT. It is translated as CASKKQGMGNTEAFF.

CDR3 amino acids: CASSPTAQGGEQYF. The CDR3 DNA reads as TGTGCCAGCTCACCTACAGCACAGGGGGGGGAGCAGTACTTC. The J gene is TRBJ2-7, the V gene TRBV18; D perhaps matches TRBD1 (8 bases). The CDR3 spans 14 residues. Between the trimmed V and J ends, which lost 3 bases and 7 bases, there was a span of 16 bases. Germline-derived CDR1 and CDR2 are KGHSH and LQKENI.

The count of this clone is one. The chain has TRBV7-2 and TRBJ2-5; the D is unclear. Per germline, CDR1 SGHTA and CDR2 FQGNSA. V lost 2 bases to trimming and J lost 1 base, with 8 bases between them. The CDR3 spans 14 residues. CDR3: CASSLSFGQETQYF. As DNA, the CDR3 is TGTGCCAGCAGCTTATCGTTCGGCCAAGAGACCCAGTACTTC.

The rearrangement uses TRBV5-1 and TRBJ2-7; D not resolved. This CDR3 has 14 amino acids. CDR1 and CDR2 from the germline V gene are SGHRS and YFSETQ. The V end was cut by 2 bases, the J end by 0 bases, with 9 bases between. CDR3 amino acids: CASSFDMRSYEQYF. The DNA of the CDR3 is TGCGCCAGCAGCTTTGACATGCGCTCCTACGAGCAGTACTTC.

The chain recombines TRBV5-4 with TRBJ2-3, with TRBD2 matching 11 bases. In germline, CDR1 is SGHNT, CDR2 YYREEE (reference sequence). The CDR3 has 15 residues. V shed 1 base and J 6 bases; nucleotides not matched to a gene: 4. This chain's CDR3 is CASSLTSGSFDTQYF. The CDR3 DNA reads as TGTGCCAGCAGCTTGACTAGCGGGAGCTTCGATACGCAGTATTTT. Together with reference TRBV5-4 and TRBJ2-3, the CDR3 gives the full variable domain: ETGVTQSPTHLIKTRGQQVTLRCSSQSGHNTVSWYQQALGQGPQFIFQYYREEENGRGNFPPRFSGLQFPNYSSELNVNALELDDSALYLCASSLTSGSFDTQYFGPGTRLTVL.

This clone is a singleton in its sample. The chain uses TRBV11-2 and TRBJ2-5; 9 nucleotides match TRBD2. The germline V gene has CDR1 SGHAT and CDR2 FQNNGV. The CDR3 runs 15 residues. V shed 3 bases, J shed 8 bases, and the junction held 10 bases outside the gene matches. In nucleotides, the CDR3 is TGTGCCAGCAGCTTGGGGGCCCCGGGACTAGCAACCCAGTACTTC. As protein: CASSLGAPGLATQYF.

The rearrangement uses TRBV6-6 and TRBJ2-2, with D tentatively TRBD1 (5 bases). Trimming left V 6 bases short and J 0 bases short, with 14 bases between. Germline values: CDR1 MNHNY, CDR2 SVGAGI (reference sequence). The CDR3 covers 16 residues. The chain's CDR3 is CASRDQRGANTGELFF. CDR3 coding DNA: TGTGCCAGCAGAGACCAAAGGGGCGCGAACACCGGGGAGCTGTTTTTT.

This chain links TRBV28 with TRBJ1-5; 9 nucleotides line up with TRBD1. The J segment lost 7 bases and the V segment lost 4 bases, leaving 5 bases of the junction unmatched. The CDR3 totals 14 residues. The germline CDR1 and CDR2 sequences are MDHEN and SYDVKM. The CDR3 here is CASSSGQGGQPQHF. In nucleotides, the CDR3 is TGTGCCAGCAGTTCGGGACAGGGAGGACAGCCCCAGCATTTT.

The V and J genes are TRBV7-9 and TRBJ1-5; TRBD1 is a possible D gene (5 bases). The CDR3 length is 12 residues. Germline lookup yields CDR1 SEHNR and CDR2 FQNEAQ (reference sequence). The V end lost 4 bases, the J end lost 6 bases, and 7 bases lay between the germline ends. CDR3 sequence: CASSSTVQPQHF. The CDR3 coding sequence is TGTGCCAGCAGCTCGACAGTTCAGCCCCAGCATTTT.

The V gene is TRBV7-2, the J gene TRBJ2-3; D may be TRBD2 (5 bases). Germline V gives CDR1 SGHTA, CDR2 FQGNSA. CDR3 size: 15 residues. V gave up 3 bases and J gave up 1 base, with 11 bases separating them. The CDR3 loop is CASSLIATRTDTQYF. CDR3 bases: TGTGCCAGCAGCTTGATAGCGACCCGCACAGATACGCAGTATTTT.

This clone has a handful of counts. Here the CDR3 reads CASSLQTGAWGGNEQFF. CDR3 DNA sequence: TGTGCCAGCAGCCTCCAGACAGGGGCTTGGGGGGGCAATGAGCAGTTCTTC. The chain carries TRBV7-3 and TRBJ2-1; D perhaps matches TRBD1 (8 bases). Germline loops: CDR1 SGHTA, CDR2 FQGTGA. There are 17 residues in the CDR3. The ends were cut back, 5 bases at V and 6 bases at J, with 23 bases in the middle.

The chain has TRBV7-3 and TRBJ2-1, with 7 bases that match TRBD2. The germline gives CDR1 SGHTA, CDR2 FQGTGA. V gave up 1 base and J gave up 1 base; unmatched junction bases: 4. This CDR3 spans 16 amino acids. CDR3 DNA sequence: TGTGCCAGCAGCTTAAGTGGCGGGAGTTCCTACAATGAGCAGTTCTTC. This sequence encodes CASSLSGGSSYNEQFF.

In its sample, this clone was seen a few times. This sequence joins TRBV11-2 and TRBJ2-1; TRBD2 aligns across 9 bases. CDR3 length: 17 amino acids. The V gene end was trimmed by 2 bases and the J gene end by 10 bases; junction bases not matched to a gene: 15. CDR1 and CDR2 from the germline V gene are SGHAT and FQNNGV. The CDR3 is CASSLFSVAGGPREQFF. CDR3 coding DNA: TGTGCCAGCAGCTTATTCTCGGTGGCGGGAGGGCCCCGGGAGCAGTTCTTC. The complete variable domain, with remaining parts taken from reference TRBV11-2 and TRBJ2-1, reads EAGVAQSPRYKIIEKRQSVAFWCNPISGHATLYWYQQILGQGPKLLIQFQNNGVVDDSQLPKDRFSAERLKGVDSTLKIQPAKLEDSAVYLCASSLFSVAGGPREQFFGPGTRLTVL.

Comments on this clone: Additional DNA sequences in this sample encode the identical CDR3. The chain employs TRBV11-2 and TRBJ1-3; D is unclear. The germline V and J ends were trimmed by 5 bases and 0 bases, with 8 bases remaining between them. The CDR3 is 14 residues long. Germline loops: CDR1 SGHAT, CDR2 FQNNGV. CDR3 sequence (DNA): TGTGCCAGCAGCCCCCGACTCTCTGGAAACACCATATATTTT. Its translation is CASSPRLSGNTIYF.

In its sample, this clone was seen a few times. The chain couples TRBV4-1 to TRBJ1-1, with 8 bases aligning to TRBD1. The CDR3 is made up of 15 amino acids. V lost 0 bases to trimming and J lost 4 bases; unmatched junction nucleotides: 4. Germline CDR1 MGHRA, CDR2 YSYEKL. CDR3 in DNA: TGCGCCAGCAGCCAAGAGACACAGGGGGTCACTGAAGCTTTCTTT. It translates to CASSQETQGVTEAFF.

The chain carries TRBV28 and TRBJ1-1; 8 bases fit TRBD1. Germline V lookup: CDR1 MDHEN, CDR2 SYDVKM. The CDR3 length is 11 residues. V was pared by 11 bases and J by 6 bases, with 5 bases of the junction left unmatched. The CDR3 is CAATGVAEAFF. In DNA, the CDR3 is TGTGCCGCGACAGGGGTCGCTGAAGCTTTCTTT. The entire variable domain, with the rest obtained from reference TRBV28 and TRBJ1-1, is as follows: DVKVTQSSRYLVKRTGEKVFLECVQDMDHENMFWYRQDPGLGLRLIYFSYDVKMKEKGDIPEGYSVSREKKERFSLILESASTNQTSMYLCAATGVAEAFFGQGTRLTVV.

CDR3: CAISVQGENTEAFF. The CDR3 region has the DNA TGTGCCATCAGTGTGCAGGGCGAGAACACTGAAGCTTTCTTT. V usage is TRBV10-3 and J usage is TRBJ1-1, with a possible D match to TRBD1 (5 bases). The CDR3 loop spans 14 amino acids. The V and J ends lost 4 bases and 1 base respectively, with 10 bases between them. Germline V gene lookup returns CDR1 ENHRY and CDR2 SYGVKD.

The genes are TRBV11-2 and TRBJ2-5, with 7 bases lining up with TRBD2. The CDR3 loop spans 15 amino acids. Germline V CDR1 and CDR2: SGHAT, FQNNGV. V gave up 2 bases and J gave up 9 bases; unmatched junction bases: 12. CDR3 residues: CASSLPSGTGVAQYF. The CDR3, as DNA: TGTGCCAGCAGCTTACCTAGCGGCACTGGGGTGGCCCAGTACTTC.

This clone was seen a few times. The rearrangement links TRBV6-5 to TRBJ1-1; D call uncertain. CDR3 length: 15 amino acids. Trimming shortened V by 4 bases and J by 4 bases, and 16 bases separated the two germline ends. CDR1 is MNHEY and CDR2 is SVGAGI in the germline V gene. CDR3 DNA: TGTGCCAGCAGTTTCCTGCCTGCGCGGGGCACTGAAGCTTTCTTT. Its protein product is CASSFLPARGTEAFF.

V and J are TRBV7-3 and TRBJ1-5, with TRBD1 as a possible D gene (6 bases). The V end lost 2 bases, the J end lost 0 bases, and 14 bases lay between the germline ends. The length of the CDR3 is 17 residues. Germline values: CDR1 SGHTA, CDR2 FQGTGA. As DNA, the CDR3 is TGTGCCAGCAGCTTACCATACCGACAGGATAGCAATCAGCCCCAGCATTTT. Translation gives CASSLPYRQDSNQPQHF.

The chain's CDR3 is CASSQVDLAGRYEQYF. Here the CDR3 DNA reads TGTGCCAGCAGCCAAGTTGATCTAGCGGGGCGCTACGAGCAGTACTTC. The chain carries TRBV4-2 and TRBJ2-7, with 9 bases lining up with TRBD2. The CDR3 has 16 amino acids. V was pared by 1 base and J by 3 bases, with 7 bases of the junction left unmatched. Germline V gene sequence: CDR1 LGHNA, CDR2 YNFKEQ.

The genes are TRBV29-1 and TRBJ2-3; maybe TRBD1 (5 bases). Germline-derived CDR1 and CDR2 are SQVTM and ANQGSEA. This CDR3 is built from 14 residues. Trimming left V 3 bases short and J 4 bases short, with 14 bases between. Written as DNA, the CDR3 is TGCAGCGTTGACCCCCCAGGGCTGCCAGATACGCAGTATTTT. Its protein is CSVDPPGLPDTQYF.

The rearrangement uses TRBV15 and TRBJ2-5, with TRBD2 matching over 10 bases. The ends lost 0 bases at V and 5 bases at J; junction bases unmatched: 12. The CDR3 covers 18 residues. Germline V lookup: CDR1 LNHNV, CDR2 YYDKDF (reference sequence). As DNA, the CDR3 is TGTGCCACCAGCAGAGATGCGGCTAGCGGGAGTTCATGGGAGACCCAGTACTTC. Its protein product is CATSRDAASGSSWETQYF.